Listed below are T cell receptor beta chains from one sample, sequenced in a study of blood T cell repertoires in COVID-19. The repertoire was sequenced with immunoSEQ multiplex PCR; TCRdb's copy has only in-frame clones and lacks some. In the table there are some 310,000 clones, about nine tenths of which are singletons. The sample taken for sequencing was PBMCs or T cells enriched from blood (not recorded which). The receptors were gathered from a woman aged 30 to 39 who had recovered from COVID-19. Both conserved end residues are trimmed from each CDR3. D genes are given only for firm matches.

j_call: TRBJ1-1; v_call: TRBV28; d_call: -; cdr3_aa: ASSLIPPMNTEAF
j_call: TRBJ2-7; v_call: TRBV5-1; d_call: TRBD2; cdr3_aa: ASSSRLASSSYEQY
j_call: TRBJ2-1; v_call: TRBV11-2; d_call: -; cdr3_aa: ASSLVAYNEQF
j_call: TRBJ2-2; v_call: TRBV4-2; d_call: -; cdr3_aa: ASSQGAVSGELF
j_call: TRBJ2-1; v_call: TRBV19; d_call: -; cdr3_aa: ASSIEMASGLDEQF
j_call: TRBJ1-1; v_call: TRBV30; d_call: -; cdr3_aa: AWNRGNTEAF
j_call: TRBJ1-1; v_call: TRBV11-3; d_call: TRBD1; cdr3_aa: ASSARGENTEAF
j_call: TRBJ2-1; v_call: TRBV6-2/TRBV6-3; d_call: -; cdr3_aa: ASSYIGLNEQF
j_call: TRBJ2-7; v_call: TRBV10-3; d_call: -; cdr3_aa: ATLTAYEQY
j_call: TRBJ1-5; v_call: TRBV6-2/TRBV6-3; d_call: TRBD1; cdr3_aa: ASNPYTGGSQPQH
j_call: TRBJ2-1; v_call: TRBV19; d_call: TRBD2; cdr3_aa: ASSRGGSGMGNEQF
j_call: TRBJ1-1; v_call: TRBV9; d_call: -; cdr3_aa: ASSVALENTEAF
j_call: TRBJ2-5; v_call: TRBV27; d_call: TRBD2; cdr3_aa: ASSLFPRRELETQY
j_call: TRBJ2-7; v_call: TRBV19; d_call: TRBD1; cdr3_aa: ASSPRTGARSYEQY
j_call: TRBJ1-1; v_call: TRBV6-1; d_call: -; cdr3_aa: ASSEQGLNTEAF
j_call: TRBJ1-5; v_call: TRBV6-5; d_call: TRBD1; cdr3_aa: ASRSDRGPLVQH
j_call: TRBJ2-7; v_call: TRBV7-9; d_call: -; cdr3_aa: ASSSQGFHEQY
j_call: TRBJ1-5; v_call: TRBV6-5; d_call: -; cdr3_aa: ASSLLKGGRQPQH
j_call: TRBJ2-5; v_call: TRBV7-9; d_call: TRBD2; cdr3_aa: ASSFGGGEETQY
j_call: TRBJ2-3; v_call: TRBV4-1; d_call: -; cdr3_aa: ASSQDLLGGTDTQY
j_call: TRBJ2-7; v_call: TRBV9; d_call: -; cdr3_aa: ASSVGASGYEQY
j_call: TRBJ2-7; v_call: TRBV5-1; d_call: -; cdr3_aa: ASSLEGVTYEQY
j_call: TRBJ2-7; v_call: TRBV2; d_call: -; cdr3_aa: ASIVTGPYEQY